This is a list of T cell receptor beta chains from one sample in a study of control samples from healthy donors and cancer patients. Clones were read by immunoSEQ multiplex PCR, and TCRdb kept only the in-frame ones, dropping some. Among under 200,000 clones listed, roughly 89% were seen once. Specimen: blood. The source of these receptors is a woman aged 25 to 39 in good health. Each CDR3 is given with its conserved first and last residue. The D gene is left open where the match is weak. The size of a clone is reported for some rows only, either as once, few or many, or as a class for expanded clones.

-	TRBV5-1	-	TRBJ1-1	CASSYRDLNTEAFF	TGCGCCAGCAGCTACCGGGACCTGAACACTGAAGCTTTCTTT
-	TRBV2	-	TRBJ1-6	CASRTSSYNSPLHF	TGTGCCAGCAGGACGAGCTCCTATAATTCACCCCTCCACTTT
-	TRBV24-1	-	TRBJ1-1	CATSDWTDTEAFF	TGTGCCACCAGTGATTGGACAGACACTGAAGCTTTCTTT
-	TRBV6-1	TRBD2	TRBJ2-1	CASSEVAGGTYNEQFF	TGTGCCAGCAGTGAAGTAGCGGGAGGGACCTACAATGAGCAGTTCTTC
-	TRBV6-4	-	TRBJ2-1	CASSDSSSGTYNEQFF	TGTGCCAGCAGTGACTCGAGTAGCGGAACCTACAATGAGCAGTTCTTC
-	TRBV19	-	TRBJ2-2	CASSIGLASNTGELFF	TGTGCCAGTAGTATAGGGCTAGCCTCGAACACCGGGGAGCTGTTTTTT
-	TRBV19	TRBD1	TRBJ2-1	CASNRDRGSGEQFF	TGTGCCAGTAACCGGGACAGGGGGTCGGGTGAGCAGTTCTTC
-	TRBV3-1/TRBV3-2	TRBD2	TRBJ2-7	CASSQDRYSGGANEQYF	TGTGCCAGCAGCCAAGATAGGTATAGCGGGGGGGCGAACGAGCAGTACTTC
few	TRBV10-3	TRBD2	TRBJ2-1	CAISEGGEGLYNEQFF	TGTGCCATCAGTGAGGGGGGGGAGGGCCTCTACAATGAGCAGTTCTTC
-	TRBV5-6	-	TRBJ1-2	CASSPANNYGYTF	TGTGCCAGCAGCCCGGCTAATAACTATGGCTACACCTTC
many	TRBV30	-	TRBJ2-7	CAWSVRGVYYEQYF	TGTGCCTGGAGTGTAAGGGGGGTCTACTACGAGCAGTACTTC
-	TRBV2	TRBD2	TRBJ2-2	CASSEGGTGELFF	TGTGCCAGCAGTGAGGGGGGGACCGGGGAGCTGTTTTTT
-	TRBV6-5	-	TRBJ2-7	CASSPLGAYEQYF	TGTGCCAGCAGTCCTCTAGGGGCCTACGAGCAGTACTTC
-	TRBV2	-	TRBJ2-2	CASSPPGANTGELFF	TGTGCCAGCAGTCCACCGGGGGCTAACACCGGGGAGCTGTTTTTT
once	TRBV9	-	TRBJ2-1	CASSPGPHNEQFF	TGTGCCAGCAGCCCGGGACCCCACAATGAGCAGTTCTTC
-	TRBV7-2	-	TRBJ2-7	CASSLAGTPYEQYF	TGTGCCAGCAGCTTAGCCGGGACCCCCTACGAGCAGTACTTC
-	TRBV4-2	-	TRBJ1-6	CASSHTPSPLHF	TGTGCCAGCAGCCACACTCCTTCACCCCTCCACTTT
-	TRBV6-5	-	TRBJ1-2	CASRVGGYGYTF	TGTGCCAGCAGGGTAGGGGGCTATGGCTACACCTTC
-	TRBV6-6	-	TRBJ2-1	CASSYSSGTYNEQFF	TGTGCCAGCAGTTACTCTAGCGGTACGTACAATGAGCAGTTCTTC
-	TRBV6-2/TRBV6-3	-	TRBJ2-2	CASSYAGGVTGELFF	TGTGCCAGCAGTTACGCAGGGGGGGTCACCGGGGAGCTGTTTTTT